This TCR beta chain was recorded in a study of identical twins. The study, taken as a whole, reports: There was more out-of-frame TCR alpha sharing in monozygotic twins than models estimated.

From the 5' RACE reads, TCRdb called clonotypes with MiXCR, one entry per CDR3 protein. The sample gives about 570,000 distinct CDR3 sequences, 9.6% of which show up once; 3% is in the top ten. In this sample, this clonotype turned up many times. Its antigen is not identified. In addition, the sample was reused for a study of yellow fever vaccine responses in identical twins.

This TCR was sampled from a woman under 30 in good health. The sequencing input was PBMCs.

DNA of the CDR3: TGTGCCAGCAGTCAGGGGGCCCTAAACGAGCAGTACTTC. This encodes CASSQGALNEQYF. The V and J genes are TRBV28 and TRBJ2-7, with 8 bases fitting TRBD1. V was pared by 5 bases and J by 5 bases, with 5 bases of the junction left unmatched. The V gene's germline CDR1 is MDHEN and CDR2 SYDVKM. The CDR3 consists of 13 residues.